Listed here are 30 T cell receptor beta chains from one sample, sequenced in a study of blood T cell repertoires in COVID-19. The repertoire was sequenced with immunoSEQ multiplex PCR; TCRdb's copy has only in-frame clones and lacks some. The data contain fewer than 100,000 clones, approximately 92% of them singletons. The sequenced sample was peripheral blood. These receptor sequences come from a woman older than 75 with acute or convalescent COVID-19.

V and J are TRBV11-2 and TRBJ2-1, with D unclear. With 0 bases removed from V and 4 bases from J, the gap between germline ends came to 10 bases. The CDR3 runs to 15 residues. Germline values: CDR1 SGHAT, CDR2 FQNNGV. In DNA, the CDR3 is TGTGCCAGCAGCTTAGATCGAGCAGGTTACAATGAGCAGTTCTTC. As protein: CASSLDRAGYNEQFF.

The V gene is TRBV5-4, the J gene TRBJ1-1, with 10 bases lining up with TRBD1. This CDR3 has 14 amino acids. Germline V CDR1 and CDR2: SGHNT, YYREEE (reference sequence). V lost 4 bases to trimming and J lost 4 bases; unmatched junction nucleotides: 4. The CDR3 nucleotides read TGTGCCAGCAGCAACCGGGACAGGGGCACTGAAGCTTTCTTT. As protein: CASSNRDRGTEAFF.

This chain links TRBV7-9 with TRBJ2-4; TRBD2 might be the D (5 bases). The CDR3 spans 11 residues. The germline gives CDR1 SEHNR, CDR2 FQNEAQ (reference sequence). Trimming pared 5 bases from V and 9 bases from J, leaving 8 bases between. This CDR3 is CASSPRGIQYF. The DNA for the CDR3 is TGTGCCAGCAGCCCCCGGGGCATTCAGTACTTC.

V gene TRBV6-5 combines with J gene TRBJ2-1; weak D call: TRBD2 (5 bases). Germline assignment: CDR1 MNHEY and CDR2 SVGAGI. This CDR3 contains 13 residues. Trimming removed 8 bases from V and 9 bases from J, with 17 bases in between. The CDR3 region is CASGPTLEGEQFF. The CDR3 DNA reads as TGTGCCAGCGGCCCTACCCTCGAGGGTGAGCAGTTCTTC.

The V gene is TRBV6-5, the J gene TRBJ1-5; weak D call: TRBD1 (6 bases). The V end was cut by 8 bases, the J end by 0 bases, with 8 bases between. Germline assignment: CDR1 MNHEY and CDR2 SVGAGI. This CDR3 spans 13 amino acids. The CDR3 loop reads CASDRFSNQPQHF. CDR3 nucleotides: TGTGCCAGCGACAGGTTTAGCAATCAGCCCCAGCATTTT.

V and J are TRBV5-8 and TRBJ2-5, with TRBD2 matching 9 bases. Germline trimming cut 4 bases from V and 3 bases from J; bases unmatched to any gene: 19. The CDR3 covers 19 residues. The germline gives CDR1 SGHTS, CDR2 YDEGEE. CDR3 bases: TGTGCCAGCAGCCTAACCTGGCGACTAGCGGTAAGGTCGGAAGAGACCCAGTACTTC. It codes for CASSLTWRLAVRSEETQYF.

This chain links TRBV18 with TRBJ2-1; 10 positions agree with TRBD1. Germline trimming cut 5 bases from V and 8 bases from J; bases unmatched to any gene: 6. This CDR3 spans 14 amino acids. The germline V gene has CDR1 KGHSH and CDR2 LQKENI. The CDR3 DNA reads TGTGCCAGCTCAAAAGGACAGGGGGTGTATGAGCAGTTCTTC. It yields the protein CASSKGQGVYEQFF.

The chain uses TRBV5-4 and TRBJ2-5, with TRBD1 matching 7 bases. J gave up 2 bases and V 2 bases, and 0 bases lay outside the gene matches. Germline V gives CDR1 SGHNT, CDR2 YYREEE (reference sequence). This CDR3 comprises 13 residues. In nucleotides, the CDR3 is TGTGCCAGCAGCTTCAGGGGGCAAGAGACCCAGTACTTC. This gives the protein CASSFRGQETQYF.

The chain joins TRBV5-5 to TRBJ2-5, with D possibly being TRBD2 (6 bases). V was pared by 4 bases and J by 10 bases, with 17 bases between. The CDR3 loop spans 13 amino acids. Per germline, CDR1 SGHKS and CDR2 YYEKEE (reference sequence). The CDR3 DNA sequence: TGTGCCAGCAGCCCCGACGGGGTCGGGAGCCAGTACTTC. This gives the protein CASSPDGVGSQYF.

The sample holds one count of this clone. CDR3: CASSFIGRGLAGLTDTQYF. The CDR3 DNA reads as TGTGCCAGCAGTTTTATTGGCCGAGGACTAGCGGGTCTCACAGATACGCAGTATTTT. V usage is TRBV28 and J usage is TRBJ2-3; 11 bases are a match to TRBD2. Germline V gene sequence: CDR1 MDHEN, CDR2 SYDVKM. J was trimmed by 2 bases and V by 3 bases; bases with no gene match: 13. This CDR3 comprises 19 residues.

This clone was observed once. The CDR3 DNA reads TGCAGTGCTAGGACAGGGCTCGGCTACACCTTC. Its protein product is CSARTGLGYTF. V gene TRBV20-1 combines with J gene TRBJ1-2; TRBD1 aligns across 7 bases. The ends lost 3 bases at V and 8 bases at J; junction bases unmatched: 3. The CDR3 extends over 11 amino acids. Germline V gene sequence: CDR1 DFQATT, CDR2 SNEGSKA (reference sequence).

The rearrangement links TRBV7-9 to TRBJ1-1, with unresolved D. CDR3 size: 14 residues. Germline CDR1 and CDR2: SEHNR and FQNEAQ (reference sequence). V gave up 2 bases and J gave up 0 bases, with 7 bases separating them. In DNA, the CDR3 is TGTGCCAGCAGCTTATTGTACATGAACACTGAAGCTTTCTTT. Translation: CASSLLYMNTEAFF.

CDR3 residues: CASSLGQGAREFF. In DNA, the CDR3 is TGTGCCAGCTCACTGGGACAGGGGGCTCGGGAGTTCTTC. V gene TRBV18 combines with J gene TRBJ2-1; TRBD1 aligns across 12 bases. Germline assignment: CDR1 KGHSH and CDR2 LQKENI. This CDR3 is 13 amino acids long. V gave up 4 bases and J gave up 14 bases; unmatched junction bases: 6.

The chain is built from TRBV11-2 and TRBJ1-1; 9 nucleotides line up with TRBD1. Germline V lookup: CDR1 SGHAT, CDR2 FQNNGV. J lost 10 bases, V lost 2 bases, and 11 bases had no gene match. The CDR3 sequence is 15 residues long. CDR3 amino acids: CASSLNLDRGGVAFF. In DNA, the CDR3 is TGTGCCAGCAGCTTAAATCTCGACAGGGGGGGAGTAGCTTTCTTT.

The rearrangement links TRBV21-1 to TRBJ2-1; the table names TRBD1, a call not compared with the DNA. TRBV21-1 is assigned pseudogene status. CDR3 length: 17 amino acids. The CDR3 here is CASSKGAPPSSYNEQFF. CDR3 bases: TGTGCCAGCAGCAAAGGGGCCCCCCCAAGCTCCTACAATGAGCAGTTCTTC.

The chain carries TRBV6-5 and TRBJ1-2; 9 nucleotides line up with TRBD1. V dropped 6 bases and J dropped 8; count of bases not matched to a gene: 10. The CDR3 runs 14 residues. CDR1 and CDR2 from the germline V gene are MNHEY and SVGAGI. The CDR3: CASRTGGAVLGYTF. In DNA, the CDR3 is TGTGCCAGCAGAACAGGGGGCGCGGTGTTGGGCTACACCTTC.

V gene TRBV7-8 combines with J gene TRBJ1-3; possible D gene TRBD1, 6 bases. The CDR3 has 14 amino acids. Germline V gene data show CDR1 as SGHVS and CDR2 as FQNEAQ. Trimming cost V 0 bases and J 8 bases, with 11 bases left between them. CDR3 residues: CASSLAARGDTIYF. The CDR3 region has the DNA TGTGCCAGCAGCTTAGCGGCCAGGGGAGACACCATATATTTT.

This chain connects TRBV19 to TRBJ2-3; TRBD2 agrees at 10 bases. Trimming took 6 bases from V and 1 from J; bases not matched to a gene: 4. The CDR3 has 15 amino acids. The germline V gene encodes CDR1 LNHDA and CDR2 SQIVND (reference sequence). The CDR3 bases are TGTGCCAGTAGAGCCGGGACTAGCGGCACAGATACGCAGTATTTT. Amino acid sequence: CASRAGTSGTDTQYF.

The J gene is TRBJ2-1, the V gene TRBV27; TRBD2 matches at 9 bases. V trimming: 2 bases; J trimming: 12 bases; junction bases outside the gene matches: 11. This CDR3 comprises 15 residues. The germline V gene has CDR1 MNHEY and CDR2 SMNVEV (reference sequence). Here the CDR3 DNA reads TGTGCCAGCAGTTTAGGCGGGGGGGCGGCTGTGGTGCAGTTCTTC. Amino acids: CASSLGGGAAVVQFF.

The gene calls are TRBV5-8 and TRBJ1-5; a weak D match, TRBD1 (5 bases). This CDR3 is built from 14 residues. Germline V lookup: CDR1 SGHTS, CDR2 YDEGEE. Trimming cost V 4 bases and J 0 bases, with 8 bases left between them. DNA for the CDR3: TGTGCCAGCAGCCCAGACAGTAGCAATCAGCCCCAGCATTTT. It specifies CASSPDSSNQPQHF.

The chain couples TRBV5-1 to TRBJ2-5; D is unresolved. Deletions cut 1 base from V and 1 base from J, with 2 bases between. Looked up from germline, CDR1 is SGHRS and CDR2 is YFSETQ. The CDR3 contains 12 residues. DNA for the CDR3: TGCGCCAGCAGCTTGCTCCAAGAGACCCAGTACTTC. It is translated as CASSLLQETQYF.

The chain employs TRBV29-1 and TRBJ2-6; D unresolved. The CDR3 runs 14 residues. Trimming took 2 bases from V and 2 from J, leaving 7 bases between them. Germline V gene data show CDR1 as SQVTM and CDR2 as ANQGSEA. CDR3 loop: CSVEWATGANVLTF. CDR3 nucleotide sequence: TGCAGCGTTGAATGGGCCACTGGGGCCAACGTCCTGACTTTC. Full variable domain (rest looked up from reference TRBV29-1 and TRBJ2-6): SAVISQKPSRDICQRGTSLTIQCQVDSQVTMMFWYRQQPGQSLTLIATANQGSEATYESGFVIDKFPISRPNLTFSTLTVSNMSPEDSSIYLCSVEWATGANVLTFGAGSRLTVL.

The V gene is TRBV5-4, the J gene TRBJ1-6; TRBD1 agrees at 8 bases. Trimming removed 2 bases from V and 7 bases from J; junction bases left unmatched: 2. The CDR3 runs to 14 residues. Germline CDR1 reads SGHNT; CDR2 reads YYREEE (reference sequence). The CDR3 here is CASSFDRGNSPLHF. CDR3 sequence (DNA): TGTGCCAGCAGCTTCGACAGGGGCAATTCACCCCTCCACTTT.

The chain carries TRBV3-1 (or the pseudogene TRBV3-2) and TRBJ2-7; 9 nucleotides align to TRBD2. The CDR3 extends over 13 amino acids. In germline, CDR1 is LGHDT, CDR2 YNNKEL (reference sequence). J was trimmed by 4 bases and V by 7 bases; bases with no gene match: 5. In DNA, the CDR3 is TGTGCCAGCACGGGAGCGGGAGGATACGAGCAGTACTTC. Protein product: CASTGAGGYEQYF.

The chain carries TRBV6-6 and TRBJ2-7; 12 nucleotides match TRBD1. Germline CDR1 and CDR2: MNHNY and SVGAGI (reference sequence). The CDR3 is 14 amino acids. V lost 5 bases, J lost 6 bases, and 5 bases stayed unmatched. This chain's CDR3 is CASSPGTGGVEQYF. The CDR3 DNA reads TGTGCCAGCAGTCCCGGGACAGGGGGCGTCGAGCAGTACTTC.

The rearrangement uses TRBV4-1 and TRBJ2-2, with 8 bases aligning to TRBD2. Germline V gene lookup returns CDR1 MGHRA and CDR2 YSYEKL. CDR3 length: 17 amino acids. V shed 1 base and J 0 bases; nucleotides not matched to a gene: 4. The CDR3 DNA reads TGCGCCAGCAGCCAAGTCTCCGGGAGGGCGAACACCGGGGAGCTGTTTTTT. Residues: CASSQVSGRANTGELFF.

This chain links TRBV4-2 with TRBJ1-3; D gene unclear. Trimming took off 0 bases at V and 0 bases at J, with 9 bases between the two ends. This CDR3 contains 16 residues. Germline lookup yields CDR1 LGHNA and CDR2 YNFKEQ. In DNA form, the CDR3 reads TGTGCCAGCAGCCAAGATCTCACAGTCTCTGGAAACACCATATATTTT. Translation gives CASSQDLTVSGNTIYF.

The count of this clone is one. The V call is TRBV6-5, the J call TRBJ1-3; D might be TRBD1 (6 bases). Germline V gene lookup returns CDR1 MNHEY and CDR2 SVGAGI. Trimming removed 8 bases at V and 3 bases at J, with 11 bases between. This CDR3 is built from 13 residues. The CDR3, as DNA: TGTGCCAGCCTGGGGGCGCTTGGAAACACCATATATTTT. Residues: CASLGALGNTIYF.

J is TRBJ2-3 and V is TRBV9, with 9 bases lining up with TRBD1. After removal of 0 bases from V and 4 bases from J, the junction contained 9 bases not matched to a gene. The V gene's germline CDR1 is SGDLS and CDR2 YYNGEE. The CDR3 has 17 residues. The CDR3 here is CASSVAVTGGEADTQYF. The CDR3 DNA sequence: TGTGCCAGCAGCGTAGCTGTTACAGGGGGCGAGGCAGATACGCAGTATTTT.

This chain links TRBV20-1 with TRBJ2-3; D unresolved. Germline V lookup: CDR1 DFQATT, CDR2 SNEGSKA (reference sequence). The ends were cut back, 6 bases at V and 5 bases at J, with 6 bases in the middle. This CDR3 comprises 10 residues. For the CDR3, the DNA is TGCAGTGCCTTTAGAGATACGCAGTATTTT. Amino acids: CSAFRDTQYF.